The entry below gives a single TCR beta chain sequence along with its context. This entry comes from a study of T cell changes during pregnancy in multiple sclerosis. V shed 4 bases and J shed 5 bases, with 18 bases lying between them. Germline CDR1 is SGHRS and CDR2 is YFSETQ. The CDR3 runs to 15 residues. The repertoire was sequenced with immunoSEQ multiplex PCR; TCRdb's copy has only in-frame clones and lacks some. The sample holds 69,000 or so clones, 75% to 95% seen once. The TCR comes from a female donor in good health, enrolled as a control in a pregnancy study. Sequenced here: CD4+ T cells from peripheral blood mononuclear cells, sampled in the third trimester of pregnancy. The chain links TRBV5-1 to TRBJ2-5; possible D gene TRBD2, 5 bases. The CDR3 DNA sequence: TGCGCCAGCAGCCCCGAGGGAGACACCAGGGAGACCCAGTACTTC. Its translation: CASSPEGDTRETQYF.